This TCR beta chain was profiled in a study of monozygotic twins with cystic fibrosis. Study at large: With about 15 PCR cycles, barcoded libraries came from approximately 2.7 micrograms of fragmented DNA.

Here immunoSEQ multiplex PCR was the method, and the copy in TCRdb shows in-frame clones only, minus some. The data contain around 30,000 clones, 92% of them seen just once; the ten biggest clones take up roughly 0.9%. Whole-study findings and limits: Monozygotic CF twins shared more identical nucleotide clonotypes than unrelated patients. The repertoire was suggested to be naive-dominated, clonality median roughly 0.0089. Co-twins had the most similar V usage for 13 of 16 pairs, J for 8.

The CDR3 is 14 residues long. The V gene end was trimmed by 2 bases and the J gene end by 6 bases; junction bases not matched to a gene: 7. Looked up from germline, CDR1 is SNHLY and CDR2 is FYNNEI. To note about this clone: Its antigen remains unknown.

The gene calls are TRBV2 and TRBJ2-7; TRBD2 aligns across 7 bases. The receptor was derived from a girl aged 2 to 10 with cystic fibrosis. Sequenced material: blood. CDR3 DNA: TGTGCCAGCAGTGAAATACGGGAGGTGGGCGAGCAGTACTTC. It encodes CASSEIREVGEQYF.